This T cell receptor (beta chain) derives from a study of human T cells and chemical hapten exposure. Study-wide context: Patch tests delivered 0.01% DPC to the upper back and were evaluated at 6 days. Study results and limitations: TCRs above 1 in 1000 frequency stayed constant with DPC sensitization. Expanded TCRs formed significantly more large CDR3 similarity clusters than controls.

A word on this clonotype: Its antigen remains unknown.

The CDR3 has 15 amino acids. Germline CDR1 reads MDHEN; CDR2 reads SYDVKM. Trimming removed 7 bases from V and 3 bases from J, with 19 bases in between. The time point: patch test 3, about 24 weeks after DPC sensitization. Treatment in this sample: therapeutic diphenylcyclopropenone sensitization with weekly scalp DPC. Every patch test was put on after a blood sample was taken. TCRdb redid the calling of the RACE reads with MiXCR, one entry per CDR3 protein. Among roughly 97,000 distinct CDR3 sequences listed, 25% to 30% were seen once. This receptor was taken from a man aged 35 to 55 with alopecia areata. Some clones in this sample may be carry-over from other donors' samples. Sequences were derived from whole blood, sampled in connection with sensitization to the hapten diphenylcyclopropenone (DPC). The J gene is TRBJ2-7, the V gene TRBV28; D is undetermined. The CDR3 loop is CASTTSSYSSYEQYF. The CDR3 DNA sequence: TGTGCCAGCACCACTTCCTCCTATTCAAGCTACGAGCAGTACTTC.